A selection of T cell receptor beta chains follows, all from one sample in a study of blood T cell repertoires in COVID-19. Sequencing was performed with immunoSEQ multiplex PCR; in TCRdb, only in-frame clones are kept and a portion is missing. The profile shows around 260,000 clones, about four fifths of them singletons. Sequencing was performed on peripheral blood. The source is a woman in her 50s who had recovered from COVID-19. CDR3s include the opening cysteine and the closing phenylalanine or tryptophan. The D gene is left open where the match is weak. Clone size appears in some rows only: once, few, many, or a class for an expanded clone.

cdr3_aa: CASSAVRTQPYNEQFF; cdr3_nt: TGTGCCAGCAGCGCCGTTAGGACACAGCCCTACAATGAGCAGTTCTTC; v_call: TRBV2; clone_size: .; d_call: .; j_call: TRBJ2-1
cdr3_aa: CASSFGPSSGNEKLFF; cdr3_nt: TGTGCCAGCAGCTTTGGCCCCAGTTCCGGGAATGAAAAACTGTTTTTT; v_call: TRBV7-6; clone_size: .; d_call: .; j_call: TRBJ1-4
cdr3_aa: CASSIGALATLYNEQFF; cdr3_nt: TGTGCCAGTAGTATCGGGGCCCTAGCGACCCTATACAATGAGCAGTTCTTC; v_call: TRBV19; clone_size: .; d_call: .; j_call: TRBJ2-1
cdr3_aa: CASSFTGENTEAFF; cdr3_nt: TGCGCCAGCAGCTTTACAGGAGAGAACACTGAAGCTTTCTTT; v_call: TRBV5-1; clone_size: .; d_call: .; j_call: TRBJ1-1
cdr3_aa: CAWWVPGLAKNIQYF; cdr3_nt: TGTGCCTGGTGGGTCCCGGGACTAGCCAAAAACATTCAGTACTTC; v_call: TRBV30; clone_size: once; d_call: .; j_call: TRBJ2-4
cdr3_aa: CASSPRVGAGSNTEAFF; cdr3_nt: TGTGCCAGCAGTCCCCGGGTAGGTGCGGGCTCGAACACTGAAGCTTTCTTT; v_call: TRBV28; clone_size: .; d_call: .; j_call: TRBJ1-1
cdr3_aa: CASRRGPTNQPQHF; cdr3_nt: TGTGCCAGCAGGAGGGGGCCCACCAATCAGCCCCAGCATTTT; v_call: TRBV19; clone_size: once; d_call: TRBD1; j_call: TRBJ1-5
cdr3_aa: CAISDREETQYF; cdr3_nt: TGTGCCATCAGTGACAGGGAAGAGACCCAGTACTTC; v_call: TRBV10-3; clone_size: few; d_call: .; j_call: TRBJ2-5
cdr3_aa: CASSPTEPYEQYF; cdr3_nt: TGTGCCAGCAGCCCGACTGAACCCTACGAGCAGTACTTC; v_call: TRBV4-2; clone_size: .; d_call: .; j_call: TRBJ2-7
cdr3_aa: CASSLGSGTNTGELFF; cdr3_nt: TGTGCCAGCAGCTTAGGATCGGGAACAAACACCGGGGAGCTGTTTTTT; v_call: TRBV7-9; clone_size: .; d_call: .; j_call: TRBJ2-2
cdr3_aa: CASSGRTGAGDEQFF; cdr3_nt: TGTGCCAGCAGTGGCCGGACAGGGGCTGGGGATGAGCAGTTCTTC; v_call: TRBV2; clone_size: .; d_call: TRBD1; j_call: TRBJ2-1
cdr3_aa: CASRGYSSSYEQYF; cdr3_nt: TGTGCCAGCCGAGGGTATAGCTCTTCCTACGAGCAGTACTTC; v_call: TRBV28; clone_size: once; d_call: .; j_call: TRBJ2-7
cdr3_aa: CASRRTANYGYTF; cdr3_nt: TGTGCCAGCAGACGAACAGCTAACTATGGCTACACCTTC; v_call: TRBV5-8; clone_size: .; d_call: .; j_call: TRBJ1-2
cdr3_aa: CATSDPTGGEQPQHF; cdr3_nt: TGTGCCACCAGTGATCCGACAGGGGGCGAGCAGCCCCAGCATTTT; v_call: TRBV24-1; clone_size: once; d_call: TRBD1; j_call: TRBJ1-5
cdr3_aa: CAISESDREYNSPLHF; cdr3_nt: TGTGCCATCAGTGAGTCGGACAGGGAGTATAATTCACCCCTCCACTTT; v_call: TRBV10-3; clone_size: .; d_call: TRBD1; j_call: TRBJ1-6
cdr3_aa: CASSQGQGAGYTF; cdr3_nt: TGCGCCAGCAGCCAAGGTCAGGGGGCTGGCTACACCTTC; v_call: TRBV4-3; clone_size: .; d_call: TRBD1; j_call: TRBJ1-2
cdr3_aa: CASSTRTEAGANVLTF; cdr3_nt: TGTGCCAGCAGCACCCGGACAGAGGCTGGGGCCAACGTCCTGACTTTC; v_call: TRBV9; clone_size: .; d_call: .; j_call: TRBJ2-6
cdr3_aa: CASSPRQVRNYGYTF; cdr3_nt: TGTGCCAGCAGCCCTAGACAGGTCCGCAACTATGGCTACACCTTC; v_call: TRBV7-2; clone_size: .; d_call: .; j_call: TRBJ1-2
cdr3_aa: CASSRRRGGTEINQPQHF; cdr3_nt: TGTGCCAGCAGCCGAAGAAGAGGGGGGACAGAAATTAATCAGCCCCAGCATTTT; v_call: TRBV21-1; clone_size: .; d_call: .; j_call: TRBJ1-5
cdr3_aa: CASSISARPNYGYTF; cdr3_nt: TGTGCCAGCAGCATTTCAGCCAGGCCCAACTATGGCTACACCTTC; v_call: TRBV7-2; clone_size: .; d_call: .; j_call: TRBJ1-2
cdr3_aa: CASSWDSATASRTQYF; cdr3_nt: TGTGCCAGCAGTTGGGACAGCGCAACCGCCTCAAGGACCCAGTACTTC; v_call: TRBV6-5; clone_size: .; d_call: TRBD1; j_call: TRBJ2-5
cdr3_aa: CASSIDNGGPSYEQYF; cdr3_nt: TGTGCCAGTAGTATAGACAACGGGGGACCGTCCTACGAGCAGTACTTC; v_call: TRBV19; clone_size: .; d_call: .; j_call: TRBJ2-7
cdr3_aa: CATSPRGQGANEKLFF; cdr3_nt: TGTGCCACCAGCCCTCGTGGACAGGGCGCGAATGAAAAACTGTTTTTT; v_call: TRBV15; clone_size: once; d_call: TRBD1; j_call: TRBJ1-4
cdr3_aa: CASSLRTSGGPETQYF; cdr3_nt: TGTGCCAGCAGCCTCCGGACTAGCGGGGGGCCTGAGACCCAGTACTTC; v_call: TRBV5-6; clone_size: .; d_call: TRBD2; j_call: TRBJ2-5
cdr3_aa: CASSVRGLNTEAFF; cdr3_nt: TGTGCCAGCAGTGTCAGGGGGCTCAACACTGAAGCTTTCTTT; v_call: TRBV28; clone_size: .; d_call: TRBD1; j_call: TRBJ1-1
cdr3_aa: CASKLLAGGVNEQFF; cdr3_nt: TGTGCCAGCAAACTACTCGCGGGAGGGGTCAATGAGCAGTTCTTC; v_call: TRBV2; clone_size: .; d_call: TRBD2; j_call: TRBJ2-1
cdr3_aa: CASRLAGGETQYF; cdr3_nt: TGTGCCAGCAGACTAGCGGGGGGGGAGACCCAGTACTTC; v_call: TRBV12-3/TRBV12-4; clone_size: .; d_call: TRBD2; j_call: TRBJ2-5
cdr3_aa: CASTPLGRGSNEQFF; cdr3_nt: TGTGCCAGCACCCCCCTGGGGCGGGGTAGTAATGAGCAGTTCTTC; v_call: TRBV6-2/TRBV6-3; clone_size: .; d_call: .; j_call: TRBJ2-1
cdr3_aa: CASGAGQLNTGELFF; cdr3_nt: TGTGCCAGCGGGGCTGGACAGCTGAACACCGGGGAGCTGTTTTTT; v_call: TRBV6-5; clone_size: many; d_call: .; j_call: TRBJ2-2